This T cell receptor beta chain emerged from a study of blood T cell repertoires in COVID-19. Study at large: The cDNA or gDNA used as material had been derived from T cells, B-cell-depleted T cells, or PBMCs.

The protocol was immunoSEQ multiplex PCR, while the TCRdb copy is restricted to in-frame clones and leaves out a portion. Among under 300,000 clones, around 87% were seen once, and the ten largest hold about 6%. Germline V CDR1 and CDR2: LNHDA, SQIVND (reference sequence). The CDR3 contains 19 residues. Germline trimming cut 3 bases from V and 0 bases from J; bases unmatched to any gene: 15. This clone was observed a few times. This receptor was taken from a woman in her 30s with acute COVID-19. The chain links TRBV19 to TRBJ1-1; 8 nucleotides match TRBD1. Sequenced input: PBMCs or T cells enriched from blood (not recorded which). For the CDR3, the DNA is TGTGCCAGTAGTATTCGGGTTGATGCATGGACAGGGATGAACACTGAAGCTTTCTTT. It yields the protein CASSIRVDAWTGMNTEAFF.